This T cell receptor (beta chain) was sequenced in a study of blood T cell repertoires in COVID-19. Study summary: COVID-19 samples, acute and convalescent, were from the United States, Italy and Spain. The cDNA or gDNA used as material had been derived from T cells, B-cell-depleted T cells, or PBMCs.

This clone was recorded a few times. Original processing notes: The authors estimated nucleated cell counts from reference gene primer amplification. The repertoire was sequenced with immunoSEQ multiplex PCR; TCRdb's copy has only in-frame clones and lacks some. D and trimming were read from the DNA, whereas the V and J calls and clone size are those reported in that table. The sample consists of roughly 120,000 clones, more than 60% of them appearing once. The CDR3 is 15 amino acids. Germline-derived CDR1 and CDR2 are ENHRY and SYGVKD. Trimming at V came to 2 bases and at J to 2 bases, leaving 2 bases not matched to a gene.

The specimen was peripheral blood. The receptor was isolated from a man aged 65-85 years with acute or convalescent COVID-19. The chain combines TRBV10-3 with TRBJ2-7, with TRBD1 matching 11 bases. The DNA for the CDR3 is TGTGCCATCAGTGAGGGACAGGGGGCGACCTACGAGCAGTACTTC. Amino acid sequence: CAISEGQGATYEQYF.